Detailed here is one TCR beta chain. This receptor's antigen is unknown. Base-call qualities are not available, and no considerably larger clone is one nucleotide away. The sample comes from a study of blood T cell repertoires in COVID-19 (TCRdb year 2020). As for the study more broadly: Samples covering the acute and convalescent phases of COVID-19 were provided by collaborators in the United States, Italy and Spain. The prospective study material was composed of cDNA or gDNA derived from T cells, B-cell-depleted T cells, or PBMCs. Subjects who had been exposed to COVID-19, were actively infected with it, or had recovered from it provided the deeply sampled blood TCRbeta repertoires that made up the dataset. The repertoires were made available in a free public database intended to serve as a resource for research on the immune response to SARS-CoV-2. Samples came from the ongoing ImmuneRACE study (first 160 participants) plus 1,254 subjects from 6 global collaborators. Nearly every sample came with metadata listing a de-identified subject ID, COVID-19 status, age in years and sex. HLA class I and class II types, where available, came from metadata supplied by the sample provider rather than from assay-based typing. Here is what the overall study found, with its caveats: The amount of clinical and demographic metadata varied by source and participant and was provided uncurated.

The immunoSEQ Assay, a bias-controlled multiplex PCR, was used to amplify TCRbeta CDR3 regions from genomic DNA. In the original analysis: The number of nucleated cells in each sample was estimated from the amplification of reference gene primers within the assay. Sequence reads were collapsed and filtered to measure the absolute abundance of every unique TCRbeta CDR3 rearrangement. For each sample, productive Simpson clonality was calculated as the square root of Simpson's diversity index across productive rearrangements. Drawn from immuneACCESS, this table holds only the in-frame rearrangements with V and J called that TCRdb kept. Clones are partly lost; checked studies trace under half to an unresolved V gene and leave the rest unexplained. V and J calls plus clone size are reproduced from that table; the DNA served to infer D and trimming. The table for this sample lists about 200,000 clones; approximately 86% of them were counted only once. The top ten constitute 0.95% of the sample.

The germline V gene (reference sequence) supplies CDR1 LGHDT and CDR2 YNNKEL. The CDR3 has 13 amino acids, counting the end cysteine and phenylalanine. The only DNA kept is the CDR3, 39 bases in frame from the first base. The junction shows trimming of 3 bases on V and 6 bases on J, plus 12 bases between the germline ends. In Seattle, one collaborating source enrolled patients while the infection was active and tracked those patients longitudinally over the course of disease. Collaborating institutions collected whole blood in K2EDTA tubes following their own protocols. For TCRbeta analysis, collaborators shipped samples in one of three forms: frozen whole blood, isolated PBMCs, or DNA extracted from either of those sample types.

The source material was peripheral blood. Rearrangement joined TRBV3-1 (or the pseudogene TRBV3-2) to TRBJ2-7; 6 matching bases give a weak D call of TRBD1. This clonotype originated in a man aged 60 to 69 with COVID-19, enrolled during active disease. CDR3 reads: CASSQNRVSEQYF. In nucleotide form, the sequence is TGTGCCAGCAGCCAGAACAGGGTGTCCGAGCAGTACTTC.